This T cell receptor beta chain was recorded in a study of response to subunit inactivated influenza vaccine. General study findings and limits: New T cells are recruited in small numbers by each seasonal influenza vaccination, according to the authors' suggestion.

TCRdb processed the RT-PCR reads anew with MiXCR; each CDR3 protein has one entry. Of about half a million distinct CDR3 sequences in the sample, less than 8% were seen once. This clonotype was seen a handful of times. Its matching antigen is unknown. After removal of 5 bases from V and 8 bases from J, the junction contained 6 bases not matched to a gene. The germline V gene has CDR1 KGHDR and CDR2 SFDVKD. This CDR3 has 15 residues. This TCR came from a man between 50 and 75 years old who received an inactivated influenza vaccine. The chain combines TRBV24-1 with TRBJ2-1; TRBD2 matches at 12 bases. Sequenced here: PBMCs from blood, sampled less than 30 months after vaccination. The CDR3 DNA is TGTGCCACCAGTGTGGCTAGCGGGGGGGCAGATGAGCAGTTCTTC. Residues: CATSVASGGADEQFF.